This TCR beta chain is drawn from a study of shared clonotypes between healthy human individuals. About the research overall: CD8 memory received one plate per donor, CD8 naive two, CD4 memory three and CD4 naive three. General study results and limits: Despite large depth, sorted-subset datasets appeared incompletely sequenced.

Germline lookup yields CDR1 KGHSH and CDR2 LQKENI. There are 13 residues in the CDR3. Trimming left V 3 bases short and J 3 bases short, with 7 bases between. About this clone itself: Its antigen remains unknown. The sample has other DNA sequences that encode this CDR3 too.

The study drew its donors from healthy HIV-negative adults without recent acute infections or vaccinations. Once extracted for a subset, genomic DNA was divided evenly among several immunoSEQ plates. Sequencing was performed with immunoSEQ multiplex PCR; in TCRdb, only in-frame clones are kept and a portion is missing. The repertoire holds 500,000 or so clones, with about 96% as singletons. The sequenced sample was naive CD4+ T cells sorted from blood. Subset: CD45RA+ positively selected. The chain links TRBV18 to TRBJ2-3; D call uncertain. The origin of this receptor is a woman aged 25 to 39 in good health. Here the CDR3 DNA reads TGTGCCAGCTCACCTACTGGGACAGATACGCAGTATTTT. Protein product: CASSPTGTDTQYF.